This TCR beta chain was profiled in a study of siplizumab effects on memory and regulatory T cells (dated by TCRdb to between 2017 and 2020). Some background on the complete study: The study examined how the anti-CD2 antibody siplizumab affects alloreactive T-cell subsets in allogeneic mixed lymphocyte reactions built from human PBMCs. What the authors observed across the whole study: Unstimulated naive T cells appeared more diverse than memory T cells, and naive cells seemed to contribute substantially to the alloresponse. Among mappable alloreactive CD4+ clones, the Treg-derived fraction averaged around 63% with siplizumab versus around 27% in control reactions. No functional confirmation was obtained for the suppressive function of proliferating Tregs from siplizumab cultures. A naive or memory phenotype could not be assigned to roughly 75-95% of proliferating CD4+ or CD8+ clones. Sequences below about 10^-5 frequency were poorly captured, so only a minor fraction of alloreactive clones could be mapped to unstimulated subsets. Siplizumab significantly reduced the cumulative frequency of alloreactive sequences traceable to unstimulated CD4+ memory T cells.

The library was built by means of the immunoSEQ multiplex PCR assay. Around 94,000 TCR templates per sample were assayed on the deep sequencing platform. Genomic DNA extracted from sorted T cells was used for TCRbeta CDR3 sequencing. The original pipeline was this. The R programming language was used for the clonal analysis of the TCRbeta CDR3 data. Alloreactive CD4+ and CD8+ clones were identified by comparing unstimulated samples to CFSE-low samples taken after the reaction. Regulatory or non-regulatory origin of alloreactive CD4+ clones was assigned by matching sequences to the sorted unstimulated Treg and non-Treg repertoires. The table comes from immuneACCESS by way of TCRdb, which keeps in-frame sequences with V and J called. Part of the clones is missing from these tables; in studies checked, under half for an unresolved V gene and the rest for unknown reasons. V and J calls and clone size come straight from that table; D and trimming were deduced from the DNA. Here the sample has some 62,000 clones; approximately 87% occur a single time. The ten largest make up less than 4% of the sample.

In addition, sequencing in three donor pairs included unstimulated CD8+ effector memory subsets alongside CD4+ naive, CD8+ naive, CD8+ TEMRA and CD4+ memory subsets. Sorted unstimulated T cells and proliferating T cells recovered from mixed lymphocyte reactions underwent TCRbeta CDR3 sequencing. Fresh whole blood from some ten HLA-typed healthy donors was used as the source from which PBMCs were isolated. Note on this clone: Its recognized antigen is unknown. No much larger clonotype is one base removed from it; base qualities were not supplied.

The CDR3, cysteine through phenylalanine, is 11 amino acids long. Only CDR3 DNA remains: 33 bases, in frame from the first base. The germline V gene gives CDR1 as KGHSH and CDR2 as LQKENI. V gives up 6 bases and J gives up 4 bases, and the segment between their germline ends measures 6 bases. The specimen was memory CD4+ T cells sorted from blood. The meaning of the sample's cell subset or site label: unstimulated CD4+ memory T cells. The clonotype was recovered from a human donor in good health. Recombination connected TRBV18 to TRBJ2-5, with the D gene not confidently named. The CDR3 reads CASSPTETQYF. Read as DNA, the sequence is TGTGCCAGCTCCCCAACAGAGACCCAGTACTTC.